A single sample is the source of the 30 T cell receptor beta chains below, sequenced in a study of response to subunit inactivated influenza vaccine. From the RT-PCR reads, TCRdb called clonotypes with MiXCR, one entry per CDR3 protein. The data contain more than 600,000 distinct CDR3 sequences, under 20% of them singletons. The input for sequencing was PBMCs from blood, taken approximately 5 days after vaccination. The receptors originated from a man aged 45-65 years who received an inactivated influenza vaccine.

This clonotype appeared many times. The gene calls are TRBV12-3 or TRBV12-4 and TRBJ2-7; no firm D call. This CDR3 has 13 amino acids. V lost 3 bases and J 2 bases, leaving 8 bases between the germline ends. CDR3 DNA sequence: TGTGCCAGCAGTTTCCCCCCCCCCTACGAGCAGTACTTC. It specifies CASSFPPPYEQYF.

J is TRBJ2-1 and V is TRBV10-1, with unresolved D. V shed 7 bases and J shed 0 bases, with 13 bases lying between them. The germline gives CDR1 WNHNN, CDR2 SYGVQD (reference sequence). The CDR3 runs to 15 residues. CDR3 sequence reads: CASTKNRASYNEQFF. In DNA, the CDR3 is TGCGCCAGCACCAAAAATCGGGCCTCCTACAATGAGCAGTTCTTC.

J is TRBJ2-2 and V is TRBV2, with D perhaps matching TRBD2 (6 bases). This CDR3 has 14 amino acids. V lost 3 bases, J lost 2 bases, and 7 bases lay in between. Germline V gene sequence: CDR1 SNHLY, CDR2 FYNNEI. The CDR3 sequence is CASSDGLNTGELFF. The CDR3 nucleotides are TGTGCCAGCAGTGATGGACTAAACACCGGGGAGCTGTTTTTT.

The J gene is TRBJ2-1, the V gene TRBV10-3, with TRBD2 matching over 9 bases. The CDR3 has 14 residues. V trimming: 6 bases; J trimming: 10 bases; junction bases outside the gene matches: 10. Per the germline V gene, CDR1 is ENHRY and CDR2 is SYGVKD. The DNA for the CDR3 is TGTGCCATCAGAATAGCGGGGGACCCTAGGGAGCAGTTCTTC. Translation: CAIRIAGDPREQFF.

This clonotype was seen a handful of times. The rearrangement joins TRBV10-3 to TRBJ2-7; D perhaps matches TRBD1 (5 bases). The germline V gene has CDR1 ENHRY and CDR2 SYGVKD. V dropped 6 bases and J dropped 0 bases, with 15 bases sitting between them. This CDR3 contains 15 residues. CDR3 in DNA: TGTGCCATCAGCACTCAAGGGGCAGACTCCTACGAGCAGTACTTC. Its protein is CAISTQGADSYEQYF.

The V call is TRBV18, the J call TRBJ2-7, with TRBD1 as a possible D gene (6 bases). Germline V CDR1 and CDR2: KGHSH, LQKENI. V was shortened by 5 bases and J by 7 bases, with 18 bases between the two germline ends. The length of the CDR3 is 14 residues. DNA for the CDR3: TGTGCCAGCTCAGGACGGGACAACCAAGTTGAGCAGTACTTC. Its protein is CASSGRDNQVEQYF.

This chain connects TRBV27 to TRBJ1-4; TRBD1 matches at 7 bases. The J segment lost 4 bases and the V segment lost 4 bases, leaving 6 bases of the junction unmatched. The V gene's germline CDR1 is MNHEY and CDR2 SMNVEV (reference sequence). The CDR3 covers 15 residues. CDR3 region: CASSSWTGINEKLFF. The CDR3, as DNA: TGTGCCAGCAGTTCCTGGACAGGAATTAATGAAAAACTGTTTTTT.

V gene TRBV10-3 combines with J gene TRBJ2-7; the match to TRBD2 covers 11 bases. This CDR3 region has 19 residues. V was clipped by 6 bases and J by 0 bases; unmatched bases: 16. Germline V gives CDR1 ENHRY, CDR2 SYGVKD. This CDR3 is CAISDLRLAGGLSSYEQYF. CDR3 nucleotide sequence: TGTGCCATCAGCGATTTGAGGCTAGCGGGGGGTCTAAGCTCCTACGAGCAGTACTTC.

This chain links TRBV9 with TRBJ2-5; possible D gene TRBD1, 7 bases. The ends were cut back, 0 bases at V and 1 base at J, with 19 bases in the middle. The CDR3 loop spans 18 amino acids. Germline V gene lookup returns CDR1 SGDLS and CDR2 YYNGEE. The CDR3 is CASSVAQGGRNLQETQYF. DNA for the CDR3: TGTGCCAGCAGCGTAGCTCAGGGGGGCCGAAACCTCCAAGAGACCCAGTACTTC.

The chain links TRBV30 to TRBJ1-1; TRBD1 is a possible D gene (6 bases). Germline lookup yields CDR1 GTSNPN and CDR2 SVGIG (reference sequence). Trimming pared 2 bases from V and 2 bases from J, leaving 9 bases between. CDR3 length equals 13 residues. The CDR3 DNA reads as TGTGCCTGGAGTTCGGGGGCTAACACTGAAGCTTTCTTT. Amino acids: CAWSSGANTEAFF.

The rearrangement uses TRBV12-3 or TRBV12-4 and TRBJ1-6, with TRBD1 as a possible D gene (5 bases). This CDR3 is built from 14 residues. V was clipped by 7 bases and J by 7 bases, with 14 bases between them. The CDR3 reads CASTPGGGNSPLHF. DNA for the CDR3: TGTGCCAGCACTCCCGGGGGAGGAAATTCACCCCTCCACTTT.

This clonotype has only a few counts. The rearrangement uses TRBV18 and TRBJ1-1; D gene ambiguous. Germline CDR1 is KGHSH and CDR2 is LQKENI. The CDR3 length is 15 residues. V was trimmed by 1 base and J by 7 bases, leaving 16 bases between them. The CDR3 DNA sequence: TGTGCCAGCTCACCACAGCGTTCCGCGGGCCTTGAAGCTTTCTTT. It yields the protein CASSPQRSAGLEAFF. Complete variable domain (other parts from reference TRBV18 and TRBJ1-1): NAGVMQNPRHLVRRRGQEARLRCSPMKGHSHVYWYRQLPEEGLKFMVYLQKENIIDESGMPKERFSAEFPKEGPSILRIQQVVRGDSAAYFCASSPQRSAGLEAFFGQGTRLTVV.

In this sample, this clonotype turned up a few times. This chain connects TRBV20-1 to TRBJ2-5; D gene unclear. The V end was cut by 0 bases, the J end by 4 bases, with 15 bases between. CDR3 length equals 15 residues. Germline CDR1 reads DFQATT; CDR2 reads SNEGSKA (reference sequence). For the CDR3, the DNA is TGCAGTGCTAGAGATGCGTCCCCTCGAGGAGAGACCCAGTACTTC. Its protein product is CSARDASPRGETQYF.

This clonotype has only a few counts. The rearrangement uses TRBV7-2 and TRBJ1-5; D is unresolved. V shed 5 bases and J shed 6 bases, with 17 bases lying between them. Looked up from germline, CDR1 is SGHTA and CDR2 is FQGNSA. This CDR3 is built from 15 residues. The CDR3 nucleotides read TGTGCCAGCAGCCTCTACGCGCCAGGCGCTCAGCCCCAGCATTTT. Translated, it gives CASSLYAPGAQPQHF.

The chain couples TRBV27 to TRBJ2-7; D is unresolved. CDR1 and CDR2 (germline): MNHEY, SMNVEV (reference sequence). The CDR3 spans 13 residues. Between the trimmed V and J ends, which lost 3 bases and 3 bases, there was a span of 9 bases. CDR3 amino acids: CASSFKQYYEQYF. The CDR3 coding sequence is TGTGCCAGCAGTTTCAAGCAGTACTACGAGCAGTACTTC.

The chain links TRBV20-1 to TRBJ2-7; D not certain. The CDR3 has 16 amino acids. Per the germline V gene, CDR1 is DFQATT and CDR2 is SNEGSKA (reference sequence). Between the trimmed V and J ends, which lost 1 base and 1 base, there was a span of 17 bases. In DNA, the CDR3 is TGCAGTGCTAGAGCCACAGATCCCACTCCGTCCTACGAGCAGTACTTC. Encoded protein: CSARATDPTPSYEQYF.

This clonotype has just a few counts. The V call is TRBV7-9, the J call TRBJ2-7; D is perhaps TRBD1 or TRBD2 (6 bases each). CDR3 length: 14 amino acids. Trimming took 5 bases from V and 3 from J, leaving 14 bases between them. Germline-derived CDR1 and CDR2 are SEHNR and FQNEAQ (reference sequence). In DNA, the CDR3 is TGTGCCAGCAGCCCGGGGGTCAGGGGCTACGAGCAGTACTTC. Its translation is CASSPGVRGYEQYF.

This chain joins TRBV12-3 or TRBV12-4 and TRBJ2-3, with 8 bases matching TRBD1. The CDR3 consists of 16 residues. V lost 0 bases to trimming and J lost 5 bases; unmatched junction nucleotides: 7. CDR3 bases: TGTGCCAGCAGTTTAGCCGGGACAGGTACCTTAGATACGCAGTATTTT. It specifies CASSLAGTGTLDTQYF.

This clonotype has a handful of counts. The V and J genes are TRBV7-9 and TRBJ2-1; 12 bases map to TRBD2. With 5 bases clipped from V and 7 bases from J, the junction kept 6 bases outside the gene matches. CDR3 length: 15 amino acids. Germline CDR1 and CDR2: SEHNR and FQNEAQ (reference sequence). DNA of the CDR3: TGTGCCAGCAGCCAAACTAGCGGGGGGATGAATGAGCAGTTCTTC. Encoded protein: CASSQTSGGMNEQFF.

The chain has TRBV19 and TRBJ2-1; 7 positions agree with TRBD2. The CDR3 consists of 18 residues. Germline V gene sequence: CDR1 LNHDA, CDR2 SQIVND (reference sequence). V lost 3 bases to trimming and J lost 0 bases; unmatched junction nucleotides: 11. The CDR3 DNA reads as TGTGCCAGTAGTATTCCCCTAGCGGAAATAAGCTCCTACAATGAGCAGTTCTTC. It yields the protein CASSIPLAEISSYNEQFF.

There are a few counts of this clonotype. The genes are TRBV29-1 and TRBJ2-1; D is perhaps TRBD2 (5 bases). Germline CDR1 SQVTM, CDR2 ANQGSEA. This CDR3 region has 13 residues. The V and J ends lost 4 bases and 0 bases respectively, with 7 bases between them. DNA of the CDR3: TGCAGCGTTGGGGCGGGCTCCTACAATGAGCAGTTCTTC. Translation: CSVGAGSYNEQFF.

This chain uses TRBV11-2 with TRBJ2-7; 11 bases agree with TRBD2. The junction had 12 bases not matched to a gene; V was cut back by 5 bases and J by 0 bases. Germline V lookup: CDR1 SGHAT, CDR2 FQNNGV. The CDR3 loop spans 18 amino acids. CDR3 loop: CASSVTSGMGLSSYEQYF. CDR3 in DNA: TGTGCCAGCAGCGTGACTAGCGGGATGGGATTAAGCTCCTACGAGCAGTACTTC.

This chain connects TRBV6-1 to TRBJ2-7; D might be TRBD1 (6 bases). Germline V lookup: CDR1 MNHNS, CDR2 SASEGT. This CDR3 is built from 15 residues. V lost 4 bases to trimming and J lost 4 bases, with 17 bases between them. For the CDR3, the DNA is TGTGCCAGCAGTGCGGAGTACAGGGTCCGGTACGAGCAGTACTTC. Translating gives CASSAEYRVRYEQYF.

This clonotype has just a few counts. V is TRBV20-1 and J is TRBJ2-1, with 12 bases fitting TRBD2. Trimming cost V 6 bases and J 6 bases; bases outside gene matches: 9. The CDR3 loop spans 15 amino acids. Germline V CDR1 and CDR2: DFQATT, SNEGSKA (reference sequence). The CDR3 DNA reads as TGCAGTGCCACTGCGGGACTAGCGGGCCTCAATGAGCAGTTCTTC. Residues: CSATAGLAGLNEQFF.

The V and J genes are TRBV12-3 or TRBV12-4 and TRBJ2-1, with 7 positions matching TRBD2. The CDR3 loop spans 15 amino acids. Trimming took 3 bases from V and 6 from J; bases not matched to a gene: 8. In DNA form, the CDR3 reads TGTGCCAGCAGTTTTTGGCTAGCGGACTTCAATGAGCAGTTCTTC. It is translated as CASSFWLADFNEQFF.

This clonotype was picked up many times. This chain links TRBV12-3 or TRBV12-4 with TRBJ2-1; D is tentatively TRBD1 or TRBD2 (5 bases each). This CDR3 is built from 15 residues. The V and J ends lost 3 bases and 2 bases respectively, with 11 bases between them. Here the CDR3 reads CASSLGVKTYNEQFF. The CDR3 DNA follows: TGTGCCAGCAGTTTGGGGGTTAAGACCTACAATGAGCAGTTCTTC.

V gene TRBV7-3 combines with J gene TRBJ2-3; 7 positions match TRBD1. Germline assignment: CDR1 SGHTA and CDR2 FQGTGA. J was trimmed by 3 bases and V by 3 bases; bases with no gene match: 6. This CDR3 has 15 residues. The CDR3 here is CASSFTGARTDTQYF. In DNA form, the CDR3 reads TGTGCCAGCAGCTTCACAGGGGCCCGTACAGATACGCAGTATTTT.

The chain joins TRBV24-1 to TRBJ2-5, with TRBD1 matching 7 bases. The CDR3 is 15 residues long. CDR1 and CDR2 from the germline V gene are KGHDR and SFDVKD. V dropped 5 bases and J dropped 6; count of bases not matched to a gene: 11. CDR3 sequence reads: CATSAVRGRRQTQYF. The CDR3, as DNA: TGTGCCACCAGTGCGGTAAGGGGGCGCCGACAGACCCAGTACTTC.

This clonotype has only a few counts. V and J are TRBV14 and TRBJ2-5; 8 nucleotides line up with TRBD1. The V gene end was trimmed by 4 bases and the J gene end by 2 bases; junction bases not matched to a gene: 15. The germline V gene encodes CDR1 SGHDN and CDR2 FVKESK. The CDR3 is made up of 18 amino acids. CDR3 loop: CASSPREHRDRKQETQYF. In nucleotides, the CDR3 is TGTGCCAGCAGCCCACGAGAGCACCGGGACAGGAAACAAGAGACCCAGTACTTC.

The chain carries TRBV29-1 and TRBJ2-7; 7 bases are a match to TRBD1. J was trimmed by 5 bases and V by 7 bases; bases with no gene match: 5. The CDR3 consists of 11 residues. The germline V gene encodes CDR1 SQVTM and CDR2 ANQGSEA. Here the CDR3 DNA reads TGCAGCGGACAGGGCCCTGACGAGCAGTACTTC. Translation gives CSGQGPDEQYF.